The clone carrying this T cell receptor (beta chain) was detected only once. CDR3 length equals 15 residues. The V gene lost 0 bases and the J gene lost 4 bases, with 11 bases spanning the gap. The germline V gene encodes CDR1 SGHRS and CDR2 YFSETQ. The data were produced by immunoSEQ multiplex PCR, yet TCRdb's version contains in-frame clones alone and is incomplete. In the table there are under 300,000 clones, less than 85% of which are singletons. This sample is part of a study of blood T cell repertoires in COVID-19. On the study more broadly: COVID-19 samples from acute and convalescent phases originated in the United States, Italy and Spain. Sources were T cells, B-cell-depleted T cells, or PBMCs; the material itself was cDNA or gDNA.

Sample: peripheral blood. The source of this sequence is an elderly woman with active or convalescent COVID-19. The chain combines TRBV5-1 with TRBJ1-5, with D perhaps TRBD1 (6 bases). CDR3: CASSLEGQTNQPQHF. CDR3 nucleotides: TGCGCCAGCAGCTTGGAAGGACAGACGAATCAGCCCCAGCATTTT.